These 5 T cell receptor beta chains were all obtained from the same sample, sequenced in a study of beta chain features in type 1 diabetes. Study conclusions and caveats: Shorter TCRB CDR3s, moderately but significantly so, marked every one of the four CD4+ subsets in Type 1 diabetes patients.

Expressed TCRB transcripts were sequenced because the isolated RNA had all been reverse transcribed beforehand. TCRdb's table, derived via immunoSEQ multiplex PCR, lists solely in-frame clones and lacks some. This sample has 200,000 to 250,000 clones, with around 14% found just once. No antigen is known for these receptors. Sequencing was carried out using naive CD4+ T cells from blood. The origin of the receptors is a man aged 25 to 45 with type 1 diabetes.

There are a few counts of this clone. This sequence joins TRBV5-1 and TRBJ2-7, with TRBD2 matching 12 bases. The V gene end was trimmed by 9 bases and the J gene end by 0 bases; junction bases not matched to a gene: 7. The germline CDR1 and CDR2 sequences are SGHRS and YFSETQ. The CDR3 totals 15 residues. This chain's CDR3 is CATQTTSGGSYEQYF. The CDR3 coding sequence is TGCGCCACCCAGACGACTAGCGGGGGCTCCTACGAGCAGTACTTC.

This clone appeared a few times. The chain couples TRBV29-1 to TRBJ2-5, with a possible D match to TRBD2 (7 bases). Germline V gives CDR1 SQVTM, CDR2 ANQGSEA. The CDR3 is 12 residues long. Trimming removed 5 bases at V and 5 bases at J, with 12 bases between. The CDR3 bases are TGCAGCGTTCGGGGGGCCAGGGAGACCCAGTACTTC. Its translation: CSVRGARETQYF.

This clone has more than one count but fewer than ten. The chain has TRBV2 and TRBJ2-7; 9 nucleotides match TRBD1. Unmatched junction bases numbered 5, after V lost 0 bases and J lost 5 bases. Germline lookup yields CDR1 SNHLY and CDR2 FYNNEI. This CDR3 is 15 amino acids long. The CDR3 bases are TGTGCCAGCAGTGAAGCGACAGGGGGGCTCCACGAGCAGTACTTC. Amino acid sequence: CASSEATGGLHEQYF.

This chain joins TRBV7-6 and TRBJ2-3; D possibly corresponds to TRBD1 (6 bases). The CDR3 consists of 13 residues. CDR1 and CDR2 from the germline V gene are SGHVS and FNYEAQ. Trimming took off 3 bases at V and 4 bases at J, with 8 bases between the two ends. CDR3: CASSFRGADTQYF. CDR3 DNA: TGTGCCAGCAGCTTCAGGGGCGCAGATACGCAGTATTTT.

This chain joins TRBV5-4 and TRBJ2-1; D is perhaps TRBD1 (6 bases). CDR3 length: 14 amino acids. CDR1 SGHNT and CDR2 YYREEE come from the germline V gene (reference sequence). The V and J ends lost 3 bases and 2 bases respectively, with 9 bases between them. CDR3 residues: CASSSQGPYNEQFF. The CDR3 region has the DNA TGTGCCAGCAGCTCACAGGGACCCTACAATGAGCAGTTCTTC.